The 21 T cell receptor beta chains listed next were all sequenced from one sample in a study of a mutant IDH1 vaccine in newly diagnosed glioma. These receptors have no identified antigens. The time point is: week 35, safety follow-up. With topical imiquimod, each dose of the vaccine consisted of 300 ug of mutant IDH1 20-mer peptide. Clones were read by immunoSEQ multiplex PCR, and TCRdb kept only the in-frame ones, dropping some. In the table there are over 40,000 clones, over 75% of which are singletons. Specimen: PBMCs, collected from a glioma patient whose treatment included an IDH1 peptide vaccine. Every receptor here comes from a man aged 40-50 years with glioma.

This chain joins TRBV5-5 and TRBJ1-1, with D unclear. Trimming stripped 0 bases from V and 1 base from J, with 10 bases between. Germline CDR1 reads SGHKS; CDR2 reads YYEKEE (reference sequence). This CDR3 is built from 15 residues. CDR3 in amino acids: CASSLAGRRNTEAFF. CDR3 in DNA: TGTGCCAGCAGCTTGGCGGGGAGAAGGAACACTGAAGCTTTCTTT.

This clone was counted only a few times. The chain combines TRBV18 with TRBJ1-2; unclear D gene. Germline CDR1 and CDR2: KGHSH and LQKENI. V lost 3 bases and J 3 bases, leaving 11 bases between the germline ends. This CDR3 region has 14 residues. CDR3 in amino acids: CASSPNLQDYGYTF. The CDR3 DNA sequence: TGTGCCAGCTCACCTAACCTCCAGGACTATGGCTACACCTTC.

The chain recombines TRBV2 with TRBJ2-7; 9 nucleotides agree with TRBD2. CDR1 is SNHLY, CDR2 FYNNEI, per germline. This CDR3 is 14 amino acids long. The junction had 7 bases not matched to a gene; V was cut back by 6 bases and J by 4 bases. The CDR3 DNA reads TGTGCCAGCAGGACCGGGACTAGCTATTACGAGCAGTACTTC. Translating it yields CASRTGTSYYEQYF.

DNA of the CDR3: TGTGCCAGCAGCTTGGATCGGTCGACGGGGGAAAAACTGTTTTTT. It encodes CASSLDRSTGEKLFF. The genes are TRBV5-8 and TRBJ1-4; no firm D call. CDR1 is SGHTS, CDR2 YDEGEE, per germline. V dropped 0 bases and J dropped 8 bases, with 14 bases sitting between them. This CDR3 is built from 15 residues. Together with reference TRBV5-8 and TRBJ1-4, the CDR3 gives the full variable domain: EAGVTQSPTHLIKTRGQQATLRCSPISGHTSVYWYQQALGLGLQFLLWYDEGEERNRGNFPPRFSGRQFPNYSSELNVNALELEDSALYLCASSLDRSTGEKLFFGSGTQLSVL.

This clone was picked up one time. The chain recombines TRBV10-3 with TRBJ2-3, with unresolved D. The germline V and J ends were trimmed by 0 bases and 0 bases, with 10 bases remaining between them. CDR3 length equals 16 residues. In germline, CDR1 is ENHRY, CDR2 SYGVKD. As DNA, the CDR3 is TGTGCCATCAGTGAGTCGATGCTGGCAAGCACAGATACGCAGTATTTT. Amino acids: CAISESMLASTDTQYF.

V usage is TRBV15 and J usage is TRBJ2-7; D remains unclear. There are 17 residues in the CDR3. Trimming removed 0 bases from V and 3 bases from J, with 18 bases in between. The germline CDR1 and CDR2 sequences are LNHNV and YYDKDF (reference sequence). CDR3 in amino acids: CATSRDRRKGNRYEQYF. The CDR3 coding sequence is TGTGCCACCAGCAGAGATCGGCGAAAGGGAAACCGCTACGAGCAGTACTTC.

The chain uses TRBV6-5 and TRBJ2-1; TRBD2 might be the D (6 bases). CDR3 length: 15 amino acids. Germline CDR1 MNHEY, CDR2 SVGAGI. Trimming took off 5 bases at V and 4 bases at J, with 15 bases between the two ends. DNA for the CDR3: TGTGCCAGCAGTGGGAACGGAGGGCTATACAATGAGCAGTTCTTC. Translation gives CASSGNGGLYNEQFF.

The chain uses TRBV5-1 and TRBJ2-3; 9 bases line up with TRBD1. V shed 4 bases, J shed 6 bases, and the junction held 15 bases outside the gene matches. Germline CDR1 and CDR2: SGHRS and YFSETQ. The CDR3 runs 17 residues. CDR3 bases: TGCGCCAGCAGCCCGACAGGGGGAAGCGGCTCCGTGGATACGCAGTATTTT. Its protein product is CASSPTGGSGSVDTQYF.

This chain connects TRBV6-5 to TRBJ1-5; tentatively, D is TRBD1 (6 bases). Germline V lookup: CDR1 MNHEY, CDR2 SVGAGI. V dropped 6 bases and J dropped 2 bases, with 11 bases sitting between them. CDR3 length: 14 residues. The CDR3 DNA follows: TGTGCCAGCAGAAACAGACAGGGCAATCAGCCCCAGCATTTT. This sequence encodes CASRNRQGNQPQHF.

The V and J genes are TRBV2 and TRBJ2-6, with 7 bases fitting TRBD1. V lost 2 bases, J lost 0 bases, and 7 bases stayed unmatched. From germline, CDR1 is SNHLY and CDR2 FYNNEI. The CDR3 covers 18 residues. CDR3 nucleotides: TGTGCCAGCAGTGAAAGGGGACAGCGCAACTCTGGGGCCAACGTCCTGACTTTC. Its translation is CASSERGQRNSGANVLTF.

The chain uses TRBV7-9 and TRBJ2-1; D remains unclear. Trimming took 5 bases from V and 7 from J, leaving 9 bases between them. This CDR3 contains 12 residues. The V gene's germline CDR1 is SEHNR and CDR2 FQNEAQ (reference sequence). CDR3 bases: TGTGCCAGCAGCCAGATGGAGAATGAGCAGTTCTTC. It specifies CASSQMENEQFF.

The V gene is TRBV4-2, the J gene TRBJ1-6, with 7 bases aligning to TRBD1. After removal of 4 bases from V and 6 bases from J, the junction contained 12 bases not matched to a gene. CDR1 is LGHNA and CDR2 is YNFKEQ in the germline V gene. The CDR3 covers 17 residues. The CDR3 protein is CASSPHLGQEINSPLHF. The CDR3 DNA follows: TGTGCCAGCAGCCCCCATCTTGGACAGGAAATTAATTCACCCCTCCACTTT.

The CDR3 region is CASSGLRGGTDDTQYF. The DNA of the CDR3 is TGCGCCAGCAGCGGGCTAAGGGGCGGGACGGACGATACGCAGTATTTT. The V gene is TRBV5-1, the J gene TRBJ2-3; weak D call: TRBD2 (6 bases). There are 16 residues in the CDR3. Germline V gene sequence: CDR1 SGHRS, CDR2 YFSETQ. V was pared by 4 bases and J by 6 bases, with 21 bases between.

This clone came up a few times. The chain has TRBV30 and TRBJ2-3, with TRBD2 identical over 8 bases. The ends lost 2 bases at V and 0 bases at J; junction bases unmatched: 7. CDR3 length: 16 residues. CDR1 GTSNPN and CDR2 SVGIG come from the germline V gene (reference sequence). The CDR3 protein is CAWSQERGYSTDTQYF. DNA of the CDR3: TGTGCCTGGAGTCAGGAGCGGGGGTATAGCACAGATACGCAGTATTTT.

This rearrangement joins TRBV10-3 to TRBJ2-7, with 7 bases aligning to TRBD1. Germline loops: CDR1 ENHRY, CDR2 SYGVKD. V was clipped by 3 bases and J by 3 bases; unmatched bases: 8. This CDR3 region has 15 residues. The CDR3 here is CAISDHRDRDYEQYV. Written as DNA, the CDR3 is TGTGCCATCAGTGATCACAGAGACAGGGACTACGAGCAGTACGTC.

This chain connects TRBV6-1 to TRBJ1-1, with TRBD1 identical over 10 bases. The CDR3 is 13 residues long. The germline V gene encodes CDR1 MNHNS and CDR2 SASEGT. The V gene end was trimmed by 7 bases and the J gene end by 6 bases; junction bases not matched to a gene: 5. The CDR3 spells CASIRQGASEAFF. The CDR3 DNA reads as TGTGCCAGCATTAGACAGGGGGCGTCTGAAGCTTTCTTT.

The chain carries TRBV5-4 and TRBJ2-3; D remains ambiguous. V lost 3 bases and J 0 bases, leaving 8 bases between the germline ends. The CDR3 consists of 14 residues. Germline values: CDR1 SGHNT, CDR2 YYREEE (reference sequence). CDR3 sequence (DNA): TGTGCCAGCAGCTACTCGGACAGCACAGATACGCAGTATTTT. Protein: CASSYSDSTDTQYF.

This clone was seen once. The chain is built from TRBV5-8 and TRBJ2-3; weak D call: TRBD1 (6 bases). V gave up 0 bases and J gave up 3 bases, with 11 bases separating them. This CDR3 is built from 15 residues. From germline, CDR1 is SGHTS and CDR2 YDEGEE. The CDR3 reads CASSLEVRGTDTQYF. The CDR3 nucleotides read TGTGCCAGCAGCTTGGAGGTCAGGGGTACAGATACGCAGTATTTT.

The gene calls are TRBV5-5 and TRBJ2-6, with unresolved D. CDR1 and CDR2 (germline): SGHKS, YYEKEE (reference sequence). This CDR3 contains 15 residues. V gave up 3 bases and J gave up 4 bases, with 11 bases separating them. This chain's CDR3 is CASSSRFAGANVLTF. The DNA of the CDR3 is TGTGCCAGCAGCTCCCGGTTTGCAGGGGCCAACGTCCTGACTTTC.

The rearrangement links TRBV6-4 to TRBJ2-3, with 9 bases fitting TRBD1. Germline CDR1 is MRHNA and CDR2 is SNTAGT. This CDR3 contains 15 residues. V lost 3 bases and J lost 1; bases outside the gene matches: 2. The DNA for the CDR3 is TGTGCCAGCAGTGAGGGACAGGGCGGCACAGATACGCAGTATTTT. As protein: CASSEGQGGTDTQYF.

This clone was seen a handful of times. The CDR3 region is CASSYTAVSGNTIYF. In DNA, the CDR3 is TGTGCCAGCAGTTACACCGCAGTCTCTGGAAACACCATATATTTT. The gene calls are TRBV6-5 and TRBJ1-3; D is uncertain. The CDR3 totals 15 residues. The germline CDR1 and CDR2 sequences are MNHEY and SVGAGI. The V gene lost 2 bases and the J gene lost 0 bases, with 8 bases spanning the gap.